A selection of T cell receptor beta chains follows, all from one sample in a study of cytomegalovirus exposure and HLA in healthy donors. Only in-frame clones appear in the TCRdb table, and some are missing; sequencing was by immunoSEQ multiplex PCR. In the table there are roughly 100,000 clones, around 79% of which are singletons. Input material: PBMCs. The receptors were gathered from a middle-aged woman in good health and CMV-seronegative. CDR3s include the opening cysteine and the closing phenylalanine or tryptophan. Fields, in order: clone size, J gene, D gene, V gene, CDR3 protein, CDR3 DNA. The D gene is left open where the match is weak. A row's size may be missing; if present it is once, few, many or a size class.

size: -; J: TRBJ1-3; D: -; V: TRBV6-1; CDR3: CASGDTGTGNTIYF; DNA: TGTGCCAGCGGGGATACAGGGACTGGAAACACCATATATTTT
size: -; J: TRBJ2-6; D: TRBD1; V: TRBV19; CDR3: CASSLGDRAANVLTF; DNA: TGTGCCAGTAGTCTCGGGGACAGGGCGGCCAACGTCCTGACTTTC
size: -; J: TRBJ2-1; D: -; V: TRBV28; CDR3: CASSSSHRYNEQFF; DNA: TGTGCCAGCAGTTCCTCCCACAGATACAATGAGCAGTTCTTC
size: -; J: TRBJ1-2; D: -; V: TRBV28; CDR3: CASNFGGDGYTF; DNA: TGTGCCAGCAACTTTGGGGGCGATGGCTACACCTTC
size: -; J: TRBJ2-5; D: -; V: TRBV11-3; CDR3: CASSLGLDQETQYF; DNA: TGTGCCAGCAGCTTAGGACTGGATCAAGAGACCCAGTACTTC
size: -; J: TRBJ1-3; D: TRBD1; V: TRBV28; CDR3: CASSLKYGTGQAGNTIYF; DNA: TGTGCCAGCAGTTTGAAATACGGGACAGGTCAGGCTGGAAACACCATATATTTT
size: -; J: TRBJ2-7; D: TRBD1; V: TRBV6-5; CDR3: CASTGSPYEQYF; DNA: TGTGCCTCGACAGGGAGTCCCTACGAGCAGTACTTC
size: -; J: TRBJ2-1; D: TRBD2; V: TRBV4-1; CDR3: CASSLGTSGRTISSYNEQFF; DNA: TGCGCCAGCAGCCTAGGGACTAGCGGGAGGACCATAAGCTCCTACAATGAGCAGTTCTTC
size: -; J: TRBJ2-7; D: -; V: TRBV7-6; CDR3: CASSLNGAVGEQYF; DNA: TGTGCCAGCAGCTTAAACGGAGCTGTTGGCGAGCAGTACTTC
size: -; J: TRBJ1-2; D: -; V: TRBV7-2; CDR3: CASSSLRGTYGYTF; DNA: TGTGCCAGCAGCTCCCTCCGGGGGACCTATGGCTACACCTTC
size: few; J: TRBJ1-1; D: -; V: TRBV10-3; CDR3: CATQQREGHMNTEAFF; DNA: TGTGCCACCCAGCAACGGGAGGGCCACATGAACACTGAAGCTTTCTTT
size: -; J: TRBJ2-1; D: TRBD2; V: TRBV10-3; CDR3: CAISHGRDEQFF; DNA: TGTGCCATCAGTCACGGGAGGGACGAGCAGTTCTTC
size: -; J: TRBJ2-7; D: TRBD2; V: TRBV4-2; CDR3: CASSLGLAGTYEQYF; DNA: TGTGCCAGCAGCCTGGGACTAGCGGGAACCTACGAGCAGTACTTC
size: -; J: TRBJ1-1; D: -; V: TRBV13; CDR3: CASNIRTVTEAFF; DNA: TGTGCCAGCAACATTCGGACAGTCACTGAAGCTTTCTTT
size: -; J: TRBJ2-1; D: -; V: TRBV27; CDR3: CASSFATYNEQFF; DNA: TGTGCCAGCAGTTTCGCTACCTACAATGAGCAGTTCTTC
size: few; J: TRBJ2-5; D: TRBD1; V: TRBV6-1; CDR3: CASSEGTGGGETQYF; DNA: TGTGCCAGCAGTGAAGGGACAGGGGGCGGGGAGACCCAGTACTTC
size: -; J: TRBJ1-1; D: TRBD1; V: TRBV30; CDR3: CAWSVTGELTEAFF; DNA: TGTGCCTGGAGTGTAACAGGGGAATTGACTGAAGCTTTCTTT
size: -; J: TRBJ2-7; D: TRBD2; V: TRBV7-2; CDR3: CASSLRAGGSYEQYF; DNA: TGTGCCAGCAGCTTACGGGCGGGGGGTTCCTACGAGCAGTACTTC
size: -; J: TRBJ1-5; D: -; V: TRBV10-2; CDR3: CASSESVTVGQPQHF; DNA: TGCGCCAGCAGTGAGTCGGTTACGGTCGGTCAGCCCCAGCATTTT
size: -; J: TRBJ1-4; D: -; V: TRBV2; CDR3: CASRLQGKGGRNEKLFF; DNA: TGTGCCAGCAGGTTGCAGGGGAAAGGGGGACGGAATGAAAAACTGTTTTTT
size: -; J: TRBJ1-1; D: -; V: TRBV27; CDR3: CASSFAGAYTEAFF; DNA: TGTGCCAGCAGTTTTGCAGGGGCTTACACTGAAGCTTTCTTT
size: few; J: TRBJ2-7; D: -; V: TRBV13; CDR3: CASSFRGSSYEQYF; DNA: TGTGCCAGCAGCTTCCGGGGGAGCTCCTACGAGCAGTACTTC
size: -; J: TRBJ2-5; D: TRBD2; V: TRBV18; CDR3: CASSRTSGQEAQYF; DNA: TGTGCCAGCTCACGCACTAGCGGGCAAGAGGCCCAGTACTTC
size: -; J: TRBJ2-1; D: -; V: TRBV19; CDR3: CATMTGGAFREQFF; DNA: TGTGCCACCATGACGGGGGGCGCGTTCCGGGAGCAGTTCTTC
size: few; J: TRBJ1-2; D: TRBD1; V: TRBV4-3; CDR3: CASSPGQGYGYTF; DNA: TGCGCCAGCAGCCCGGGACAGGGGTATGGCTACACCTTC
size: few; J: TRBJ2-3; D: TRBD2; V: TRBV25-1; CDR3: CASSVRMGLAGGPDTQYF; DNA: TGTGCCAGCAGTGTAAGGATGGGGCTAGCGGGGGGGCCAGATACGCAGTATTTT
size: -; J: TRBJ2-7; D: -; V: TRBV5-6; CDR3: CASSLQGPYEQYF; DNA: TGTGCCAGCAGCTTACAGGGCCCCTACGAGCAGTACTTC
size: -; J: TRBJ1-2; D: -; V: TRBV6-1; CDR3: CASRGGSGYTF; DNA: TGTGCCAGCAGAGGAGGCTCTGGCTACACCTTC
size: -; J: TRBJ2-2; D: TRBD1; V: TRBV18; CDR3: CASSRTNSGGLGELFF; DNA: TGTGCCAGCTCACGGACAAATTCAGGGGGCCTCGGGGAGCTGTTTTTT
size: once; J: TRBJ1-1; D: -; V: TRBV11-2; CDR3: CASSSRALGGEAFF; DNA: TGTGCCAGCAGCTCCCGGGCTCTGGGAGGGGAAGCTTTCTTT
size: -; J: TRBJ2-2; D: TRBD2; V: TRBV5-6; CDR3: CASSPPWAGGTGELFF; DNA: TGTGCCAGCAGCCCCCCTTGGGCGGGGGGCACCGGGGAGCTGTTTTTT
size: few; J: TRBJ1-1; D: -; V: TRBV4-1; CDR3: CASSQLWQGLSLAEAFF; DNA: TGCGCCAGCAGCCAACTCTGGCAGGGGTTAAGTTTGGCTGAAGCTTTCTTT
size: -; J: TRBJ2-3; D: -; V: TRBV11-3; CDR3: CASSLDITDTQYF; DNA: TGTGCCAGCAGCTTAGACATCACAGATACGCAGTATTTT
size: -; J: TRBJ2-1; D: TRBD2; V: TRBV7-9; CDR3: CASSDRTSGNEQFF; DNA: TGTGCCAGCAGCGATCGGACTAGCGGCAATGAGCAGTTCTTC
size: -; J: TRBJ2-4; D: -; V: TRBV5-1; CDR3: CASSGLAKNIQYF; DNA: TGCGCCAGCAGCGGCTTGGCCAAAAACATTCAGTACTTC
size: few; J: TRBJ2-3; D: TRBD1; V: TRBV10-2; CDR3: CASRGQGLALDTQYF; DNA: TGCGCCAGCAGGGGACAGGGGCTGGCCCTAGATACGCAGTATTTT
size: -; J: TRBJ2-4; D: TRBD2; V: TRBV19; CDR3: CASSKGLAALLAKNIQYF; DNA: TGTGCCAGTAGTAAGGGACTAGCGGCGTTACTAGCCAAAAACATTCAGTACTTC
size: -; J: TRBJ2-2; D: TRBD1; V: TRBV7-2; CDR3: CASSLRQGTDTGELFF; DNA: TGTGCCAGCAGCTTACGACAGGGTACGGACACCGGGGAGCTGTTTTTT
size: -; J: TRBJ2-5; D: TRBD2; V: TRBV19; CDR3: CASSNPLAAQETQYF; DNA: TGTGCCAGTAGTAATCCTCTAGCGGCCCAAGAGACCCAGTACTTC
size: -; J: TRBJ1-3; D: TRBD1; V: TRBV5-1; CDR3: CASSLMDRGSGNTIYF; DNA: TGCGCCAGCAGCTTGATGGACAGGGGCTCTGGAAACACCATATATTTT
size: -; J: TRBJ1-4; D: -; V: TRBV7-6; CDR3: CASSLAPGNSATNEKLFF; DNA: TGTGCCAGCAGCTTAGCGCCAGGGAACTCGGCAACTAATGAAAAACTGTTTTTT
size: -; J: TRBJ2-3; D: -; V: TRBV5-1; CDR3: CASSLYPDTQYF; DNA: TGCGCCAGCAGCTTGTATCCAGATACGCAGTATTTT
size: once; J: TRBJ2-1; D: TRBD2; V: TRBV9; CDR3: CASSVDGGAFEQFF; DNA: TGTGCCAGCAGCGTAGACGGGGGGGCCTTTGAGCAGTTCTTC
size: -; J: TRBJ2-2; D: -; V: TRBV30; CDR3: CAWSVRVAVVETGELFF; DNA: TGTGCCTGGAGTGTACGGGTAGCGGTCGTCGAGACCGGGGAGCTGTTTTTT
size: -; J: TRBJ2-3; D: TRBD1; V: TRBV9; CDR3: CASSVGTGVATDTQYF; DNA: TGTGCCAGCAGCGTGGGGACAGGGGTCGCCACAGATACGCAGTATTTT
size: -; J: TRBJ2-3; D: -; V: TRBV6-1; CDR3: CATQRSTDTQYF; DNA: TGTGCCACCCAGCGGTCCACAGATACGCAGTATTTT
size: -; J: TRBJ2-3; D: -; V: TRBV4-3; CDR3: CASSQGNRVPDTQYF; DNA: TGCGCCAGCAGCCAAGGTAACAGGGTACCAGATACGCAGTATTTT
size: -; J: TRBJ2-5; D: TRBD2; V: TRBV5-8; CDR3: CASRVSGGRTQYF; DNA: TGTGCCAGCAGGGTTAGCGGGGGACGGACCCAGTACTTC
size: -; J: TRBJ2-7; D: -; V: TRBV6-1; CDR3: CASSEATVYEQYF; DNA: TGTGCCAGCAGTGAAGCGACAGTCTACGAGCAGTACTTC
size: -; J: TRBJ2-1; D: -; V: TRBV9; CDR3: CASSVGGGNEQFF; DNA: TGTGCCAGCAGCGTCGGGGGTGGAAATGAGCAGTTCTTC
size: -; J: TRBJ1-1; D: -; V: TRBV27; CDR3: CASSFSPGNTEAFF; DNA: TGTGCCAGCAGTTTTTCCCCGGGGAACACTGAAGCTTTCTTT
size: few; J: TRBJ2-1; D: -; V: TRBV27; CDR3: CASSPMGRAYEQFF; DNA: TGTGCCAGCAGCCCTATGGGCAGGGCCTATGAGCAGTTCTTC
size: -; J: TRBJ1-3; D: -; V: TRBV19; CDR3: CASSFEALGNTIYF; DNA: TGTGCCAGTAGTTTCGAGGCGCTGGGAAACACCATATATTTT
size: -; J: TRBJ2-3; D: -; V: TRBV5-1; CDR3: CASSLASTDTQYF; DNA: TGCGCCAGCAGCTTGGCTAGCACAGATACGCAGTATTTT
size: -; J: TRBJ2-1; D: TRBD2; V: TRBV5-1; CDR3: CASSFVSGRSYNEQFF; DNA: TGCGCCAGCAGCTTCGTTAGCGGGAGGTCCTACAATGAGCAGTTCTTC
size: -; J: TRBJ1-2; D: -; V: TRBV7-9; CDR3: CASSLDSRPFDGYTF; DNA: TGTGCCAGCAGCTTGGACAGTAGACCTTTCGATGGCTACACCTTC
size: -; J: TRBJ1-2; D: TRBD1; V: TRBV28; CDR3: CASRTGQTVGYTF; DNA: TGTGCCAGCAGAACGGGACAGACGGTTGGCTACACCTTC
size: few; J: TRBJ1-2; D: TRBD1; V: TRBV5-1; CDR3: CASSSTGQGNYGYTF; DNA: TGCGCCAGCAGCTCTACCGGACAGGGGAATTATGGCTACACCTTC